The source of this T cell receptor beta chain is a study of graft-versus-host responses after intestinal transplantation. General observations from the study: Circulating GvH clones peaking coincided with falling HvG clones soon after transplant.

Worth noting for this clone: Its antigen remains unknown.

The CDR3 loop spans 14 amino acids. CDR1 MDHEN and CDR2 SYDVKM come from the germline V gene. Trimming removed 4 bases from V and 2 bases from J; junction bases left unmatched: 3. This table comes from immunoSEQ multiplex PCR, and its TCRdb copy is limited to in-frame clones, with some not included. This table has roughly 51,000 clones, approximately 88% appearing once. The clonotype comes from a human donor who was the organ donor for an intestinal transplant. This chain connects TRBV28 to TRBJ2-3, with TRBD2 matching over 7 bases. The source material was unstimulated CD4+ T cells sorted from spleen or lymph node cells, sampled before transplant. The DNA for the CDR3 is TGTGCCAGCAGTTCAGCGGGGCCCACAGATACGCAGTATTTT. Translating gives CASSSAGPTDTQYF. The whole variable domain, remainder taken from reference TRBV28 and TRBJ2-3, is DVKVTQSSRYLVKRTGEKVFLECVQDMDHENMFWYRQDPGLGLRLIYFSYDVKMKEKGDIPEGYSVSREKKERFSLILESASTNQTSMYLCASSSAGPTDTQYFGPGTRLTVL.